What follows are 32 T cell receptor beta chains derived from one specimen sequenced in a study of T-cell reconstitution after alpha-beta-depleted transplantation in children. Preparation of the TCRbeta library involved a method that used unique molecular identifiers. Via MiXCR, TCRdb re-called the PCR reads, giving one row per CDR3 protein. The sample comprises 190,000 or so distinct CDR3 sequences, less than 15% of which are singletons, and approximately 13% rests with the top ten. The sequencing here drew on PBMCs from the stem cell graft donor, taken from the stem cell graft. Every receptor here comes from a human donor who donated a stem cell graft to a child with acute lymphoblastic leukemia.

This clonotype was seen ten or more times. The chain employs TRBV5-6 and TRBJ2-2; D is unclear. V dropped 1 base and J dropped 2 bases, with 6 bases sitting between them. Germline assignment: CDR1 SGHDT and CDR2 YYEEEE. The CDR3 has 14 amino acids. The CDR3, as DNA: TGTGCCAGCAGCTTGAGTTACAACACCGGGGAGCTGTTTTTT. The encoded protein is CASSLSYNTGELFF.

This clonotype was counted only a few times. V gene TRBV5-1 combines with J gene TRBJ1-6, with 7 bases fitting TRBD1. There are 15 residues in the CDR3. Trimming took 4 bases from V and 7 from J; bases not matched to a gene: 8. Germline-derived CDR1 and CDR2 are SGHRS and YFSETQ. CDR3 DNA sequence: TGCGCCAGCAGCACCCGGACAGGCAAGAATTCACCCCTCCACTTT. Translating gives CASSTRTGKNSPLHF.

This clonotype was counted only a few times. The chain links TRBV7-9 to TRBJ1-4; 7 bases match TRBD1. The V and J ends lost 2 bases and 5 bases, in that order; junction bases with no gene match: 2. Germline V CDR1 and CDR2: SEHNR, FQNEAQ (reference sequence). The CDR3 loop spans 14 amino acids. CDR3 residues: CASSLQGENEKLFF. The DNA for the CDR3 is TGTGCCAGCAGCTTACAGGGGGAGAATGAAAAACTGTTTTTT.

In this sample, this clonotype turned up many times. This sequence joins TRBV5-1 and TRBJ1-2; 11 positions match TRBD1. CDR3 size: 15 residues. Germline lookup yields CDR1 SGHRS and CDR2 YFSETQ. With 2 bases clipped from V and 3 bases from J, the junction kept 3 bases outside the gene matches. CDR3 protein: CASSLPGQGDYGYTF. The DNA of the CDR3 is TGCGCCAGCAGCTTACCGGGACAGGGGGACTATGGCTACACCTTC.

The table lists this clonotype with a few counts. The CDR3 spells CASSELFPGQALYEQYF. The DNA of the CDR3 is TGTGCCAGCAGTGAACTTTTCCCGGGACAGGCCCTATACGAGCAGTACTTC. V and J are TRBV2 and TRBJ2-7, with 8 positions matching TRBD1. V dropped 2 bases and J dropped 4; count of bases not matched to a gene: 13. This CDR3 has 17 residues. Germline assignment: CDR1 SNHLY and CDR2 FYNNEI.

The rearrangement links TRBV3-1 to TRBJ2-7; D is possibly TRBD2 (6 bases). V shed 5 bases and J shed 6 bases, with 17 bases lying between them. The CDR3 consists of 14 residues. The germline gives CDR1 LGHDT, CDR2 YNNKEL (reference sequence). CDR3 sequence (DNA): TGTGCCAGCAGCTTGGTGGGCCGGGACTCCGAGCAGTACTTC. Its protein product is CASSLVGRDSEQYF.

This clonotype showed up many times. The chain recombines TRBV5-6 with TRBJ1-2, with D possibly matching TRBD1 (5 bases). The CDR3 has 15 amino acids. The V gene lost 4 bases and the J gene lost 5 bases, with 18 bases spanning the gap. Germline CDR1 reads SGHDT; CDR2 reads YYEEEE. The CDR3 DNA reads as TGTGCCAGCAGCGGGGACGGCTACCTCCTATATGGCTACACCTTC. Amino acids: CASSGDGYLLYGYTF.

This clonotype has ten or more counts. This chain joins TRBV7-2 and TRBJ2-5, with 12 bases lining up with TRBD2. CDR3 length: 17 amino acids. From germline, CDR1 is SGHTA and CDR2 FQGNSA. The trim removed 3 bases at V and 5 bases at J, leaving 10 bases unmatched. CDR3 amino acids: CASSFTLGLAGYETQYF. CDR3 coding DNA: TGTGCCAGCAGCTTTACACTAGGACTAGCGGGATACGAGACCCAGTACTTC.

This clonotype was recorded many times. The V and J genes are TRBV12-3 or TRBV12-4 and TRBJ2-7; D gene unclear. This CDR3 has 15 residues. The V end was cut by 3 bases, the J end by 7 bases, with 19 bases between. As DNA, the CDR3 is TGTGCCAGCAGTTTCAGTTATTTACCGTATATGGAGCAGTACTTC. Translation: CASSFSYLPYMEQYF.

This clonotype has just a few counts. The rearrangement links TRBV7-9 to TRBJ2-5; 10 positions agree with TRBD1. CDR1 and CDR2 (germline): SEHNR, FQNEAQ (reference sequence). Trimming took 5 bases from V and 2 from J; bases not matched to a gene: 8. The CDR3 extends over 16 amino acids. The CDR3 protein is CASSPRTGGGQETQYF. The CDR3 nucleotides read TGTGCCAGCAGCCCGAGGACAGGGGGAGGTCAAGAGACCCAGTACTTC.

Many counts were recorded for this clonotype. The J gene is TRBJ1-6, the V gene TRBV12-3 or TRBV12-4; 10 positions agree with TRBD1. This CDR3 contains 14 residues. V was pared by 4 bases and J by 7 bases, with 1 base of the junction left unmatched. The CDR3 DNA reads TGTGCCAGCAGTTCGACAGGGGGCAATTCACCCCTCCACTTT. Translating it yields CASSSTGGNSPLHF.

This clonotype was observed a handful of times. The chain has TRBV18 and TRBJ2-5; possible D gene TRBD2, 5 bases. Germline CDR1 is KGHSH and CDR2 is LQKENI. V was trimmed by 3 bases and J by 3 bases, leaving 8 bases between them. This CDR3 spans 13 amino acids. As DNA, the CDR3 is TGTGCCAGCTCACCCGGGGTTAAAGAGACCCAGTACTTC. Translation: CASSPGVKETQYF.

This clonotype was recorded at least ten times. J is TRBJ2-7 and V is TRBV7-2; no clear D. This CDR3 has 14 residues. CDR1 and CDR2 (germline): SGHTA, FQGNSA. The V gene lost 2 bases and the J gene lost 4 bases, with 12 bases spanning the gap. Here the CDR3 reads CASSLTRPLYEQYF. The CDR3 coding sequence is TGTGCCAGCAGCTTAACGAGGCCGTTATACGAGCAGTACTTC.

The chain employs TRBV28 and TRBJ2-2; 8 bases line up with TRBD2. The CDR3 is made up of 15 amino acids. Looked up from germline, CDR1 is MDHEN and CDR2 is SYDVKM. With 1 base clipped from V and 3 bases from J, the junction kept 1 base outside the gene matches. CDR3: CASSLYGRDTGELFF. In nucleotides, the CDR3 is TGTGCCAGCAGTTTATACGGGAGGGACACCGGGGAGCTGTTTTTT.

This clonotype has at least ten counts. The chain links TRBV5-1 to TRBJ1-5; D is ambiguous. The V end lost 0 bases, the J end lost 5 bases, and 12 bases lay between the germline ends. The CDR3 sequence is 15 residues long. In germline, CDR1 is SGHRS, CDR2 YFSETQ. CDR3 loop: CASSLAGAPDQPQHF. The CDR3 DNA reads TGCGCCAGCAGCTTGGCTGGAGCTCCGGATCAGCCCCAGCATTTT.

The chain recombines TRBV3-1 with TRBJ2-3; maybe TRBD1 (5 bases). CDR3 length: 14 amino acids. V was cut by 2 bases and J by 4 bases, with 10 bases left in between. The V gene's germline CDR1 is LGHDT and CDR2 YNNKEL (reference sequence). The CDR3 sequence is CASSQLQGPDTQYF. CDR3 in DNA: TGTGCCAGCAGCCAACTCCAGGGCCCAGATACGCAGTATTTT.

Worth noting for this clonotype: At one end the junction does not follow the germline gene, possibly because of a read error. This chain connects TRBV11-2 to TRBJ2-3; tentatively, D is TRBD1 (5 bases). Per the germline V gene, CDR1 is SGHAT and CDR2 is FQNNGV. This CDR3 has 14 amino acids. The CDR3 DNA follows: TGTGCCAGCAGTTTAAGACAGACCACAGATACGCACTATTTT. As protein: CASSLRQTTDTHYF.

This clonotype was seen repeatedly, ten times or more. The rearrangement joins TRBV24-1 to TRBJ1-5; possibly TRBD1 for D (5 bases). The CDR3 has 12 amino acids. CDR1 and CDR2 from the germline V gene are KGHDR and SFDVKD. V lost 4 bases and J 9 bases, leaving 9 bases between the germline ends. In DNA, the CDR3 is TGTGCCACCAGTGACCCGGGGGGGCCCCAGCATTTT. Its translation is CATSDPGGPQHF.

This clonotype was seen ten or more times. This chain uses TRBV29-1 with TRBJ2-3; 7 positions match TRBD1. CDR3 length equals 13 residues. In germline, CDR1 is SQVTM, CDR2 ANQGSEA. J lost 2 bases, V lost 7 bases, and 6 bases had no gene match. DNA of the CDR3: TGCAGCGGTGGACAGGACTTCACAGATACGCAGTATTTT. It codes for CSGGQDFTDTQYF.

There are many counts of this clonotype. J is TRBJ1-4 and V is TRBV12-3 or TRBV12-4; D is ambiguous. This CDR3 has 14 amino acids. Deletions cut 1 base from V and 8 bases from J, with 11 bases between. The CDR3 DNA follows: TGTGCCAGCAGTTTAGGGTCGGACGAGGAAAAACTGTTTTTT. It specifies CASSLGSDEEKLFF.

This clonotype was observed a single time. The chain joins TRBV24-1 to TRBJ1-2, with 11 positions matching TRBD1. The CDR3 covers 14 residues. CDR1 KGHDR and CDR2 SFDVKD come from the germline V gene. J gave up 8 bases and V 3 bases, and 4 bases lay outside the gene matches. DNA for the CDR3: TGTGCCACCAGTGATCAGGACAGGGGGCTCGGCTACACCTTC. Residues: CATSDQDRGLGYTF.

This clonotype was counted a few times. This chain connects TRBV2 to TRBJ1-3, with D perhaps TRBD1 (5 bases). This CDR3 contains 15 residues. Trimming left V 5 bases short and J 0 bases short, with 11 bases between. Germline loops: CDR1 SNHLY, CDR2 FYNNEI. CDR3 sequence reads: CASSYRLRSGNTIYF. CDR3 coding DNA: TGTGCCAGCAGTTACAGGTTGCGCTCTGGAAACACCATATATTTT. The whole variable domain, remainder taken from reference TRBV2 and TRBJ1-3, is EPEVTQTPSHQVTQMGQEVILRCVPISNHLYFYWYRQILGQKVEFLVSFYNNEISEKSEIFDDQFSVERPDGSNFTLKIRSTKLEDSAMYFCASSYRLRSGNTIYFGEGSWLTVV.

This clonotype was picked up a small number of times. The CDR3: CSAKDHHPFGTGRNSPLHF. The CDR3 coding sequence is TGCAGTGCAAAAGACCACCATCCCTTTGGGACAGGGCGGAATTCACCCCTCCACTTT. The chain combines TRBV20-1 with TRBJ1-6, with TRBD1 matching over 9 bases. Germline values: CDR1 DFQATT, CDR2 SNEGSKA (reference sequence). The CDR3 has 19 residues. V trimming: 6 bases; J trimming: 7 bases; junction bases outside the gene matches: 22.

This clonotype showed up just a few times. The chain combines TRBV10-3 with TRBJ2-4; 8 bases fit TRBD1. CDR3 length: 17 amino acids. In germline, CDR1 is ENHRY, CDR2 SYGVKD. Unmatched junction bases numbered 5, after V lost 0 bases and J lost 1 base. This CDR3 is CAISESRQGAAKNIQYF. Written as DNA, the CDR3 is TGTGCCATCAGTGAGTCGCGGCAGGGGGCGGCCAAAAACATTCAGTACTTC.

The rearrangement joins TRBV20-1 to TRBJ2-1, with 12 bases that match TRBD2. Trimming took 0 bases from V and 1 from J; bases not matched to a gene: 4. CDR1 is DFQATT and CDR2 is SNEGSKA in the germline V gene (reference sequence). The CDR3 consists of 17 residues. The CDR3, as DNA: TGCAGTGCTAGAGATGCTAGCGGGAGGGTGTCCTACAATGAGCAGTTCTTC. Translated: CSARDASGRVSYNEQFF.

Ten or more counts support this clonotype. The chain links TRBV5-1 to TRBJ1-1; no firm D call. The CDR3 covers 17 residues. Germline CDR1 SGHRS, CDR2 YFSETQ. V shed 2 bases and J shed 1 base, with 18 bases lying between them. CDR3 coding DNA: TGCGCCAGCAGCTTAGCCGGGTTTGGTTCCTCGAACACTGAAGCTTTCTTT. Translating it yields CASSLAGFGSSNTEAFF.

Only a few counts were recorded for this clonotype. V gene TRBV11-2 combines with J gene TRBJ2-7, with D perhaps TRBD1 (6 bases). The V and J ends lost 1 base and 4 bases respectively, with 17 bases between them. This CDR3 region has 16 residues. In germline, CDR1 is SGHAT, CDR2 FQNNGV. The CDR3 region is CASSLGVGDKGYEQYF. The CDR3 DNA is TGTGCCAGCAGCTTAGGGGTCGGGGACAAGGGTTACGAGCAGTACTTC.

This chain links TRBV5-1 with TRBJ2-3; TRBD2 matches 7 bases. J lost 3 bases, V lost 0 bases, and 4 bases had no gene match. Per the germline V gene, CDR1 is SGHRS and CDR2 is YFSETQ. The CDR3 is made up of 15 amino acids. The CDR3 coding sequence is TGCGCCAGCAGCTTGGGGAACGGGAGGACAGATACGCAGTATTTT. This encodes CASSLGNGRTDTQYF.

Only a few counts were recorded for this clonotype. The gene calls are TRBV18 and TRBJ2-3; a weak D match, TRBD1 (6 bases). The CDR3 consists of 15 residues. V lost 3 bases, J lost 6 bases, and 16 bases lay in between. The germline CDR1 and CDR2 sequences are KGHSH and LQKENI. CDR3 in DNA: TGTGCCAGCTCACCCAGGACAGCTATTAGGGATACGCAGTATTTT. It is translated as CASSPRTAIRDTQYF.

The chain couples TRBV9 to TRBJ1-4; D ambiguous. This CDR3 spans 12 amino acids. V lost 4 bases and J 5 bases, leaving 6 bases between the germline ends. Germline assignment: CDR1 SGDLS and CDR2 YYNGEE. This CDR3 is CASSPGNEKLFF. CDR3 DNA sequence: TGTGCCAGCAGCCCCGGAAATGAAAAACTGTTTTTT.

This clonotype showed up many times. The V and J genes are TRBV7-8 and TRBJ2-3, with TRBD2 as a possible D gene (5 bases). The CDR3 spans 15 residues. Trimming pared 1 base from V and 1 base from J, leaving 9 bases between. Germline values: CDR1 SGHVS, CDR2 FQNEAQ. The CDR3 reads CASSLEISGTDTQYF. Written as DNA, the CDR3 is TGTGCCAGCAGCTTAGAGATTAGCGGCACAGATACGCAGTATTTT. Filled out from reference TRBV7-8 and TRBJ2-3, the complete variable domain reads GAGVSQSPRYKVAKRGQDVALRCDPISGHVSLFWYQQALGQGPEFLTYFQNEAQLDKSGLPSDRFFAERPEGSVSTLKIQRTQQEDSAVYLCASSLEISGTDTQYFGPGTRLTVL.

The chain carries TRBV7-9 and TRBJ2-4; D ambiguous. Germline values: CDR1 SEHNR, CDR2 FQNEAQ (reference sequence). The ends were cut back, 1 base at V and 9 bases at J, with 22 bases in the middle. The CDR3 is made up of 17 amino acids. CDR3 sequence: CASSLGQEYAKVGIQYF. The CDR3 DNA is TGTGCCAGCAGCTTAGGTCAGGAATATGCCAAAGTCGGCATTCAGTACTTC.